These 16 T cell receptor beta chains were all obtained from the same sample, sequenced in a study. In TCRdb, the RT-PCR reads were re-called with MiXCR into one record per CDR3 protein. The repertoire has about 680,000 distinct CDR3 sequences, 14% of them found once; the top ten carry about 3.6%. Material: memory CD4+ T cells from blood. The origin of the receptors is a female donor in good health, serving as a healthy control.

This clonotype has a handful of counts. CDR3 in DNA: TGTGCCTGGAGTATGGGGGAAGAGGGGCCCCAGCATTTT. Encoded protein: CAWSMGEEGPQHF. This chain joins TRBV30 and TRBJ1-5; D is possibly TRBD1 (5 bases). CDR1 is GTSNPN and CDR2 is SVGIG in the germline V gene (reference sequence). The CDR3 loop spans 13 amino acids. V gave up 2 bases and J gave up 9 bases, with 14 bases separating them.

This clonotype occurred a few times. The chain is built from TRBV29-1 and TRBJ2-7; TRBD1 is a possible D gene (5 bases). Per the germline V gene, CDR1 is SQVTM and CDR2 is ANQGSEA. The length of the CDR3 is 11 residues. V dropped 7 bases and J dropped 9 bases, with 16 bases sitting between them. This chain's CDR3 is CSAEESTGQYF. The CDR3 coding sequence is TGCAGCGCCGAAGAGTCAACAGGGCAGTACTTC.

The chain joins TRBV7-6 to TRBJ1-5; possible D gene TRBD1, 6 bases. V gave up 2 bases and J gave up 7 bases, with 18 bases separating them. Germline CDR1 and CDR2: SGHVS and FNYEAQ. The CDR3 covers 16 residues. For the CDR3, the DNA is TGTGCCAGCAGCTTAACTGCGGGTGGGGGGCAACAGCCCCAGCATTTT. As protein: CASSLTAGGGQQPQHF.

DNA of the CDR3: TGCAGTGCTTTTAAGACAGGGCCCGTGGAGCTGTTTTTT. It specifies CSAFKTGPVELFF. The chain couples TRBV20-1 to TRBJ2-2; 7 bases are a match to TRBD1. After removal of 5 bases from V and 10 bases from J, the junction contained 10 bases not matched to a gene. The germline gives CDR1 DFQATT, CDR2 SNEGSKA (reference sequence). The CDR3 consists of 13 residues.

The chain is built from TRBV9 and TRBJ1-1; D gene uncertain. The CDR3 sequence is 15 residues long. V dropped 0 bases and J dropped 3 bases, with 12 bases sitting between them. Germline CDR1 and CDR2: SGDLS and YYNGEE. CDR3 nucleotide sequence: TGTGCCAGCAGCGTAGATGTGTCTAGGGACACTGAAGCTTTCTTT. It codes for CASSVDVSRDTEAFF.

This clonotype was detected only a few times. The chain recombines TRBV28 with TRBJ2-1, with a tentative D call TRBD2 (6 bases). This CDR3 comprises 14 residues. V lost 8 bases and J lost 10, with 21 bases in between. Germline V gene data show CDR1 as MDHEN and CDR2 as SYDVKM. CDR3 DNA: TGTGCCAGCCAATTGGTGGGGGGAATTCAGGAGCAGTTCTTC. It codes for CASQLVGGIQEQFF.

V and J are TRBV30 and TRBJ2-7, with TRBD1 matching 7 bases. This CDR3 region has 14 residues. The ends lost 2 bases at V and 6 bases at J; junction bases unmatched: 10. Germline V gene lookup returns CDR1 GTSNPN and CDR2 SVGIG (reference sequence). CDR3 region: CAWSRDSLVGEQYF. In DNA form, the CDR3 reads TGTGCCTGGAGTAGGGACAGTCTAGTAGGCGAGCAGTACTTC.

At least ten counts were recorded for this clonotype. In DNA form, the CDR3 reads TGCGCCAGCAGCTCTCAACAGGGGTCGTACACTGAAGCTTTCTTT. Residues: CASSSQQGSYTEAFF. The chain employs TRBV5-1 and TRBJ1-1; 7 nucleotides align to TRBD1. V lost 3 bases and J lost 3; bases outside the gene matches: 8. The V gene's germline CDR1 is SGHRS and CDR2 YFSETQ. This CDR3 is 15 amino acids long.

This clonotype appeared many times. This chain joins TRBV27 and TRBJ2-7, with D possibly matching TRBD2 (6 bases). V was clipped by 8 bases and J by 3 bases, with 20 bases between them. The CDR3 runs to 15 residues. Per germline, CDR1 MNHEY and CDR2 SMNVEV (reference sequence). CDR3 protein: CASAPVGLHLYEQYF. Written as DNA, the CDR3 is TGTGCCAGCGCCCCCGTAGGACTACACCTCTACGAGCAGTACTTC.

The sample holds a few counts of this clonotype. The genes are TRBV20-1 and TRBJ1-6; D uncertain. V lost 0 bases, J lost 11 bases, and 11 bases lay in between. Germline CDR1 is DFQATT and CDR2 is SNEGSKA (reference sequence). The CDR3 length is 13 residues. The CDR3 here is CSARDLRLPPLHF. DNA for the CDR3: TGCAGTGCTAGAGATCTTAGGCTACCACCCCTCCACTTT.

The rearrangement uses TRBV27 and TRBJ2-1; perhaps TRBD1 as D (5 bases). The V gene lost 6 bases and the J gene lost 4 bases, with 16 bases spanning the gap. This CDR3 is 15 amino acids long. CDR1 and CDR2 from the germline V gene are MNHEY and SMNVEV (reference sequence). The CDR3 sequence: CASRTDSQTYNEQFF. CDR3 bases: TGTGCCAGCAGAACCGACAGCCAAACTTACAATGAGCAGTTCTTC.

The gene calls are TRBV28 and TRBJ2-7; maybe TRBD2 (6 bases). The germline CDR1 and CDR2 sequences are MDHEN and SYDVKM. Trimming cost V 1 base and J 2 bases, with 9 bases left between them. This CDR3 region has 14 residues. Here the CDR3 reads CASSLLGGAYEQYF. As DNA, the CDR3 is TGTGCCAGCAGTTTATTGGGGGGAGCCTACGAGCAGTACTTC.

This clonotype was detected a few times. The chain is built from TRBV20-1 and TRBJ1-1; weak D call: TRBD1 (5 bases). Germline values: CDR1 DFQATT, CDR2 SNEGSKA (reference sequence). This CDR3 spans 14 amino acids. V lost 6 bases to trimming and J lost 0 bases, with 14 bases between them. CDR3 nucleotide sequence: TGCAGTGCCCCATGGGAGGGGTTGAACACTGAAGCTTTCTTT. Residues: CSAPWEGLNTEAFF.

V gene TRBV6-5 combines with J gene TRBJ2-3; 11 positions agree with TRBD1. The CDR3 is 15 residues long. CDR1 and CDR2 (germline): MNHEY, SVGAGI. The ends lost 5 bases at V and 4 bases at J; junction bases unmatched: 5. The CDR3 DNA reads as TGTGCCAGCAGTACGGACAGGGGGCGGGCAGATACGCAGTATTTT. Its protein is CASSTDRGRADTQYF.

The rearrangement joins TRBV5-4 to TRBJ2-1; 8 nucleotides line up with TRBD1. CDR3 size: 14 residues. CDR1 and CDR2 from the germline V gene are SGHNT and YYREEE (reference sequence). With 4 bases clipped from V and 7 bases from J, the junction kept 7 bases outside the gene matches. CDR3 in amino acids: CASSQDRERNEQFF. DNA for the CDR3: TGTGCCAGCAGCCAGGACAGGGAGAGAAATGAGCAGTTCTTC. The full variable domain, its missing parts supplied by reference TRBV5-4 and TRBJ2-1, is ETGVTQSPTHLIKTRGQQVTLRCSSQSGHNTVSWYQQALGQGPQFIFQYYREEENGRGNFPPRFSGLQFPNYSSELNVNALELDDSALYLCASSQDRERNEQFFGPGTRLTVL.

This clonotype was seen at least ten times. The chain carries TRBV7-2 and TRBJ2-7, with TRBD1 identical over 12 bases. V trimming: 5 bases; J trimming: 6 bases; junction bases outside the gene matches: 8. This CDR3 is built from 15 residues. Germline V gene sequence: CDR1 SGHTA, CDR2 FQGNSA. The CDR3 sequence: CASSPQWDRGLEQYF. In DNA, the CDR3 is TGTGCCAGCAGCCCCCAATGGGACAGGGGGCTCGAGCAGTACTTC.